The present T cell receptor (beta chain) was sequenced within a study of cytomegalovirus exposure and HLA in healthy donors. Findings of the study overall: As confirmed in vitro, three CMV-associated chains were specific for CMV antigens.

Details on this clone: Its antigen is unknown.

Per the germline V gene, CDR1 is MNHEY and CDR2 is SMNVEV (reference sequence). V trimming: 6 bases; J trimming: 8 bases; junction bases outside the gene matches: 10. CDR3 length: 15 amino acids. PCR amplification relied on 60 Vbeta primers (plus 13 Jbeta primers). Generated by immunoSEQ multiplex PCR, the TCRdb table keeps only in-frame clones and is missing some. Among around 50,000 clones listed, approximately 65% were seen once. The specimen sequenced was PBMCs. The receptor was derived from a man younger than 40 in good health and CMV-seronegative. The V call is TRBV27, the J call TRBJ1-4; TRBD1 aligns across 9 bases. For the CDR3, the DNA is TGTGCCAGCAGCTCAAAGGGGACAGGGAACGAAAAACTGTTTTTT. It translates to CASSSKGTGNEKLFF.